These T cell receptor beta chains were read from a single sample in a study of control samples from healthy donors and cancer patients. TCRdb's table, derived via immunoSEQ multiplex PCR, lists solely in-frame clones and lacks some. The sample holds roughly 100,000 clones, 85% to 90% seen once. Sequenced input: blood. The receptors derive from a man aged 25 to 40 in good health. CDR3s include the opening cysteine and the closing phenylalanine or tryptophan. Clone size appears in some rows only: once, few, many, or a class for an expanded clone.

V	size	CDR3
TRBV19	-	CASSIVTGDQPQHF
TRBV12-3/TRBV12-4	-	CASRGNVGTEAFF
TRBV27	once	CASSFRGLAGHNEQFF
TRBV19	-	CASQKAGGSYNEQFF
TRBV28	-	CASSSPHLEQYF
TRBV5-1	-	CASGGTANTGELFF
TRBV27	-	CASRTTDRGLGYTF
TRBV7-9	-	CASSFWGRGETQYF
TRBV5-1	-	CASSLGQADEQYF
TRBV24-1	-	CATQYRGGGWDEQFF
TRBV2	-	CASSGTSLNTGELFF
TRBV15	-	CATSRVQRGSYNEQFF
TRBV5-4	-	CASSTQAPGTIYNEQFF
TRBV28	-	CASRELQGNTEAFF
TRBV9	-	CASSVGRTGNQPQHF
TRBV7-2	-	CASSRFSSYNSPLHF
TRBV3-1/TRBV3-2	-	CASSHPGTTEAFF
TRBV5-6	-	CASSGTYEQYF